Listed below are T cell receptor beta chains from one sample, sequenced in a study of cytomegalovirus exposure and HLA in healthy donors. Here immunoSEQ multiplex PCR was the method, and the copy in TCRdb shows in-frame clones only, minus some. The table records under 250,000 clones, 85% to 90% of them present only once. What was sequenced was PBMCs. These receptors were taken from a human donor in good health. Each CDR3 is given without its conserved first and last residue. A D gene is named only where the DNA matches it firmly.

j_gene: TRBJ2-2; v_gene: TRBV2; d_gene: .; CDR3aa: ASIPRGGTGELF
j_gene: TRBJ2-7; v_gene: TRBV7-9; d_gene: .; CDR3aa: ASSLWEYEQY
j_gene: TRBJ1-2; v_gene: TRBV4-3; d_gene: TRBD1; CDR3aa: ASSQATGEWGYGYT
j_gene: TRBJ2-7; v_gene: TRBV27; d_gene: TRBD2; CDR3aa: ASRPLGLAVSYEQY
j_gene: TRBJ1-2; v_gene: TRBV4-1; d_gene: TRBD1; CDR3aa: ASSQWTGDSYGYT
j_gene: TRBJ2-7; v_gene: TRBV11-2; d_gene: .; CDR3aa: ASSLTRYYEQY
j_gene: TRBJ1-1; v_gene: TRBV5-1; d_gene: .; CDR3aa: ASSLVQGSYTEAF
j_gene: TRBJ2-6; v_gene: TRBV10-3; d_gene: .; CDR3aa: AISPGDSGANVLT
j_gene: TRBJ2-1; v_gene: TRBV15; d_gene: .; CDR3aa: ATSRDSRRAYNEQF
j_gene: TRBJ2-7; v_gene: TRBV5-1; d_gene: TRBD2; CDR3aa: ASSSGLAGVEQY
j_gene: TRBJ2-7; v_gene: TRBV2; d_gene: .; CDR3aa: ASSNQGQNEQY
j_gene: TRBJ2-1; v_gene: TRBV2; d_gene: TRBD2; CDR3aa: ASSEARTSGRFEQF
j_gene: TRBJ2-1; v_gene: TRBV11-1; d_gene: TRBD2; CDR3aa: ASSLEPGGGNEQF
j_gene: TRBJ1-4; v_gene: TRBV27; d_gene: .; CDR3aa: ASSPRLTGNPNEKLF
j_gene: TRBJ2-1; v_gene: TRBV27; d_gene: TRBD2; CDR3aa: ASRRTSGSVGYNEQF
j_gene: TRBJ1-6; v_gene: TRBV30; d_gene: TRBD1; CDR3aa: AWTGQGNSPLH
j_gene: TRBJ2-7; v_gene: TRBV2; d_gene: .; CDR3aa: ASRIRRAVEQY
j_gene: TRBJ1-2; v_gene: TRBV5-1; d_gene: TRBD1; CDR3aa: ASSQTTGGAYGYT
j_gene: TRBJ2-5; v_gene: TRBV5-1; d_gene: .; CDR3aa: ASNRGQSIGRETQY
j_gene: TRBJ2-7; v_gene: TRBV19; d_gene: .; CDR3aa: ATPRGTPAYEQY
j_gene: TRBJ1-5; v_gene: TRBV27; d_gene: .; CDR3aa: ASSLSGGNQPQH
j_gene: TRBJ2-4; v_gene: TRBV23-1; d_gene: .; CDR3aa: ASSHPPVAKNIQY
j_gene: TRBJ2-1; v_gene: TRBV4-2; d_gene: TRBD2; CDR3aa: ASSQGVSGRVAYNEQF
j_gene: TRBJ1-3; v_gene: TRBV19; d_gene: .; CDR3aa: ASSIDLGASGNTIY
j_gene: TRBJ1-5; v_gene: TRBV5-5; d_gene: .; CDR3aa: ASSLLQARQPQH
j_gene: TRBJ2-7; v_gene: TRBV6-6; d_gene: TRBD2; CDR3aa: ASSPTSGRGEQY
j_gene: TRBJ2-3; v_gene: TRBV9; d_gene: .; CDR3aa: ASRAGHTSTDTQY
j_gene: TRBJ2-1; v_gene: TRBV7-3; d_gene: .; CDR3aa: ASSLIREGDEQF
j_gene: TRBJ2-5; v_gene: TRBV6-1; d_gene: TRBD1; CDR3aa: ASSRQGARETQY
j_gene: TRBJ2-1; v_gene: TRBV10-2; d_gene: .; CDR3aa: ASSGQGGEQF
j_gene: TRBJ2-7; v_gene: TRBV7-9; d_gene: .; CDR3aa: ASSLGGGEY
j_gene: .; v_gene: TRBV7-9; d_gene: TRBD1; CDR3aa: ASSFGQGVRSYEQY
j_gene: TRBJ1-1; v_gene: TRBV5-8; d_gene: TRBD1; CDR3aa: ASSFQGADTEAF
j_gene: TRBJ2-7; v_gene: TRBV10-1; d_gene: .; CDR3aa: ASSGGGVPYEQY
j_gene: TRBJ1-4; v_gene: TRBV28; d_gene: TRBD1; CDR3aa: ASSLSWPGGEGEKLF
j_gene: TRBJ2-5; v_gene: TRBV7-7; d_gene: TRBD2; CDR3aa: ASSLTSGRETQY
j_gene: TRBJ1-1; v_gene: TRBV11-2; d_gene: TRBD1; CDR3aa: ASSSQGGTEAF
j_gene: TRBJ2-7; v_gene: TRBV4-2; d_gene: TRBD2; CDR3aa: ASSRKGLAGTYEQY
j_gene: TRBJ2-3; v_gene: TRBV4-1; d_gene: TRBD2; CDR3aa: ASSATPPSGRAGDTQY
j_gene: TRBJ2-1; v_gene: TRBV5-1; d_gene: TRBD2; CDR3aa: ASSLGLAGGEQF
j_gene: TRBJ2-7; v_gene: TRBV9; d_gene: TRBD1; CDR3aa: ASSPTPDTGGYEQY
j_gene: TRBJ1-3; v_gene: TRBV19; d_gene: TRBD1; CDR3aa: ASSISTGSGNTIY
j_gene: TRBJ2-3; v_gene: TRBV9; d_gene: .; CDR3aa: ASSVDRAADTQY
j_gene: TRBJ2-1; v_gene: TRBV5-1; d_gene: TRBD2; CDR3aa: ASSSRLAGGYNEQF
j_gene: TRBJ1-1; v_gene: TRBV5-5; d_gene: TRBD1; CDR3aa: ASSPSSFRQGETEAF
j_gene: TRBJ2-6; v_gene: TRBV7-3; d_gene: .; CDR3aa: ASSLNTHISGANVLT
j_gene: TRBJ2-2; v_gene: TRBV28; d_gene: .; CDR3aa: ASNTGSTGELF
j_gene: TRBJ2-1; v_gene: TRBV7-3; d_gene: TRBD1; CDR3aa: ASSLTGTVYNEQF
j_gene: TRBJ2-3; v_gene: TRBV7-3; d_gene: .; CDR3aa: ASSLTGDRTDTQY
j_gene: TRBJ2-7; v_gene: TRBV19; d_gene: .; CDR3aa: ASIVKNYEQY
j_gene: TRBJ2-6; v_gene: TRBV30; d_gene: .; CDR3aa: AWSVHRVIGSGANVLT
j_gene: TRBJ2-1; v_gene: TRBV19; d_gene: TRBD2; CDR3aa: ASSLQARTPGRLSYNEQF